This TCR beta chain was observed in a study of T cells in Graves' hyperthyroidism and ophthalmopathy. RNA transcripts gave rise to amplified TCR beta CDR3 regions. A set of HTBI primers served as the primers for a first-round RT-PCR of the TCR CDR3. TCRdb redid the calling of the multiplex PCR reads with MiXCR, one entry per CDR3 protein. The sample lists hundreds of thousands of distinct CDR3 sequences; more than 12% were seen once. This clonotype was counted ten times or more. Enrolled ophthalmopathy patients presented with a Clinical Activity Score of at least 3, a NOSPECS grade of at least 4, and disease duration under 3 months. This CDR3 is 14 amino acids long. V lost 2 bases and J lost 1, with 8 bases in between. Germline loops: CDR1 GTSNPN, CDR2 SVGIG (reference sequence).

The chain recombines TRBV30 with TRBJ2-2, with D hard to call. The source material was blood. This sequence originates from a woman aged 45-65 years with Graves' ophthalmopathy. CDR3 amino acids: CAWSSPLNTGELFF. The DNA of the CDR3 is TGTGCCTGGAGTTCCCCACTGAACACCGGGGAGCTGTTTTTT.